Below are 13 T cell receptor beta chains sequenced from a single sample in a study of blood T cell repertoires in COVID-19. Measured with immunoSEQ multiplex PCR; TCRdb has only the in-frame clones, and not every one. The table has about 150,000 clones, about 73% seen once. Sequenced material: peripheral blood. The receptor source for this set is a man older than 75 with acute or convalescent COVID-19.

In this sample, this clone turned up once. V usage is TRBV30 and J usage is TRBJ1-1, with TRBD1 matching over 8 bases. The junction had 0 bases not matched to a gene; V was cut back by 3 bases and J by 0 bases. This CDR3 comprises 13 residues. CDR1 and CDR2 from the germline V gene are GTSNPN and SVGIG (reference sequence). The CDR3 protein is CAWRGQVNTEAFF. As DNA, the CDR3 is TGTGCCTGGAGGGGACAGGTGAACACTGAAGCTTTCTTT.

This clone turned up a few times. The V call is TRBV9, the J call TRBJ1-3, with TRBD1 matching over 7 bases. CDR1 and CDR2 from the germline V gene are SGDLS and YYNGEE. The CDR3 extends over 15 amino acids. Unmatched junction bases numbered 7, after V lost 3 bases and J lost 4 bases. The CDR3 DNA is TGTGCCAGCAGCGGACAGGGATTGTCCGGAAACACCATATATTTT. Amino acid sequence: CASSGQGLSGNTIYF.

The chain combines TRBV29-1 with TRBJ1-1; 9 bases line up with TRBD1. The CDR3 is 13 residues long. Germline V gene lookup returns CDR1 SQVTM and CDR2 ANQGSEA. The J segment lost 1 base and the V segment lost 6 bases, leaving 3 bases of the junction unmatched. For the CDR3, the DNA is TGCAGCGTGGAGGACAGGGGGAACACTGAAGCTTTCTTT. Translation gives CSVEDRGNTEAFF.

The V and J genes are TRBV13 and TRBJ2-3; 9 bases are shared with TRBD2. Losses at the gene ends were 3 bases for V and 2 bases for J; bases not matched to a gene: 9. The length of the CDR3 is 17 residues. CDR1 is PRHDT and CDR2 is FYEKMQ in the germline V gene (reference sequence). The CDR3 DNA sequence: TGTGCCAGCAGCTTCGTCGGGCTAGCGGGGACCACAGATACGCAGTATTTT. It encodes CASSFVGLAGTTDTQYF.

This clone appeared once. The chain recombines TRBV19 with TRBJ2-7; a possible D gene is TRBD2 (6 bases). The length of the CDR3 is 11 residues. Germline assignment: CDR1 LNHDA and CDR2 SQIVND (reference sequence). V lost 9 bases and J lost 3, with 9 bases in between. The chain's CDR3 is CASADYYEQYF. CDR3 bases: TGTGCCAGCGCGGACTACTACGAGCAGTACTTC.

V and J are TRBV28 and TRBJ2-5, with a tentative D call TRBD1 (10 bases). Germline CDR1 is MDHEN and CDR2 is SYDVKM. V lost 6 bases and J lost 5, with 19 bases in between. The CDR3 contains 15 residues. DNA for the CDR3: TGTGCCAGCAGGTCTAGCGGGACAGGGGAGGAGACCCAGTACTTC. This translates into CASRSSGTGEETQYF.

This clone was detected once. The V and J genes are TRBV24-1 and TRBJ1-2; 9 bases map to TRBD1. The trim removed 0 bases at V and 7 bases at J, leaving 5 bases unmatched. The CDR3 is 15 amino acids. Germline CDR1 reads KGHDR; CDR2 reads SFDVKD. The CDR3 reads CATSDLGGQGGGYTF. CDR3 nucleotides: TGTGCCACCAGTGATTTGGGGGGACAGGGCGGTGGCTACACCTTC.

This rearrangement joins TRBV6-1 to TRBJ1-4, with 9 positions matching TRBD1. The germline V gene encodes CDR1 MNHNS and CDR2 SASEGT. The V gene end was trimmed by 6 bases and the J gene end by 1 base; junction bases not matched to a gene: 6. The CDR3 has 16 residues. CDR3 amino acids: CASREQGAGTNEKLFF. The CDR3 DNA follows: TGTGCCAGCAGAGAACAGGGGGCTGGAACTAATGAAAAACTGTTTTTT.

The chain combines TRBV11-2 with TRBJ2-7; 9 bases are shared with TRBD1. The junction had 2 bases not matched to a gene; V was cut back by 6 bases and J by 2 bases. CDR1 is SGHAT, CDR2 FQNNGV, per germline. CDR3 length: 13 residues. DNA of the CDR3: TGTGCCAGCAGAGGGACAGGGACCTACGAGCAGTACGTC. This sequence encodes CASRGTGTYEQYV.

The chain combines TRBV6-5 with TRBJ1-4, with D tentatively TRBD1 (6 bases). Germline CDR1 and CDR2: MNHEY and SVGAGI. The V gene lost 10 bases and the J gene lost 5 bases, with 17 bases spanning the gap. This CDR3 is built from 14 residues. The CDR3 is CATSPGHSNEKLFF. As DNA, the CDR3 is TGTGCCACATCGCCGGGACACTCAAATGAAAAACTGTTTTTT.

The chain combines TRBV7-9 with TRBJ2-3; 14 nucleotides match TRBD2. Germline V gives CDR1 SEHNR, CDR2 FQNEAQ (reference sequence). V shed 0 bases and J 13 bases; nucleotides not matched to a gene: 3. The CDR3 contains 14 residues. The CDR3 loop is CASSLAETSGGEYF. Written as DNA, the CDR3 is TGTGCCAGCAGCTTAGCGGAGACTAGCGGGGGGGAGTATTTT.

The rearrangement links TRBV5-4 to TRBJ2-5; 15 nucleotides agree with TRBD2. This CDR3 has 16 residues. The J segment lost 0 bases and the V segment lost 4 bases, leaving 1 base of the junction unmatched. The V gene's germline CDR1 is SGHNT and CDR2 YYREEE (reference sequence). CDR3 nucleotide sequence: TGTGCCAGCAGCGGGACTAGCGGGGGGTACCAAGAGACCCAGTACTTC. Amino acids: CASSGTSGGYQETQYF.

V usage is TRBV6-5 and J usage is TRBJ1-1; 8 bases are shared with TRBD1. The CDR3 runs 14 residues. The germline V gene has CDR1 MNHEY and CDR2 SVGAGI. The trim removed 5 bases at V and 5 bases at J, leaving 7 bases unmatched. The CDR3 nucleotides are TGTGCCAGCAGTAAGACAGGGGTGGGGACTGAAGCTTTCTTT. Translation gives CASSKTGVGTEAFF.